Shown below are 27 T cell receptor beta chains from a single sample sequenced in a study of cytomegalovirus exposure and HLA in healthy donors. Both 60 Vbeta primers and 13 Jbeta primers went into the PCR. Generated by immunoSEQ multiplex PCR, the TCRdb table keeps only in-frame clones and is missing some. The profile shows tens of thousands of clones, just over 75% of them singletons. Sequenced: PBMCs. Receptors were obtained from a man aged 25-45 years in good health and CMV-seronegative.

A single count supports this clone. The V and J genes are TRBV7-2 and TRBJ2-1, with a tentative D call TRBD1 (6 bases). V shed 3 bases and J shed 9 bases, with 12 bases lying between them. Germline CDR1 SGHTA, CDR2 FQGNSA. The CDR3 has 13 residues. The CDR3 DNA sequence: TGTGCCAGCAGCTTCCAGGGGTATGGTGAGCAGTTCTTC. Translated, it gives CASSFQGYGEQFF. Together with reference TRBV7-2 and TRBJ2-1, the CDR3 gives the full variable domain: GAGVSQSPSNKVTEKGKDVELRCDPISGHTALYWYRQSLGQGLEFLIYFQGNSAPDKSGLPSDRFSAERTGGSVSTLTIQRTQQEDSAVYLCASSFQGYGEQFFGPGTRLTVL.

The chain links TRBV11-2 to TRBJ2-3; 9 bases line up with TRBD2. With V trimmed by 7 bases and J by 2 bases, 16 bases remained unmatched. The CDR3 loop spans 18 amino acids. CDR1 and CDR2 (germline): SGHAT, FQNNGV. CDR3 region: CASTVRSGGRDYTDTQYF. CDR3 in DNA: TGTGCCAGCACCGTACGAAGCGGGGGGAGAGATTACACAGATACGCAGTATTTT.

This clone was seen a handful of times. The chain employs TRBV29-1 and TRBJ1-2; no reliable D call. Trimming removed 5 bases from V and 12 bases from J, with 7 bases in between. CDR3 length equals 8 residues. Germline CDR1 and CDR2: SQVTM and ANQGSEA. DNA for the CDR3: TGCAGCGTTTACGGGAACACCTTC. Translating it yields CSVYGNTF.

J is TRBJ1-2 and V is TRBV5-6, with TRBD1 matching over 7 bases. Germline V gene data show CDR1 as SGHDT and CDR2 as YYEEEE. This CDR3 is built from 15 residues. V dropped 4 bases and J dropped 0; count of bases not matched to a gene: 6. CDR3 in amino acids: CASSLLQGTNYGYTF. CDR3 nucleotide sequence: TGTGCCAGCAGCCTATTACAGGGGACTAACTATGGCTACACCTTC.

The genes are TRBV27 and TRBJ1-3; D is unresolved. Deletions cut 6 bases from V and 2 bases from J, with 8 bases between. The CDR3 loop spans 13 amino acids. CDR1 and CDR2 (germline): MNHEY, SMNVEV (reference sequence). CDR3 DNA sequence: TGTGCCAGCAGCCCGGGTGCTGGAAACACCATATATTTT. It encodes CASSPGAGNTIYF.

The chain combines TRBV9 with TRBJ1-5; D not certain. Trimming took off 4 bases at V and 1 base at J, with 12 bases between the two ends. The CDR3 loop spans 15 amino acids. Looked up from germline, CDR1 is SGDLS and CDR2 is YYNGEE. In DNA form, the CDR3 reads TGTGCCAGCAGCAACACATATACAAGCAATCAGCCCCAGCATTTT. Protein product: CASSNTYTSNQPQHF.

This chain links TRBV5-1 with TRBJ1-1; D uncertain. Germline V gene lookup returns CDR1 SGHRS and CDR2 YFSETQ. V gave up 7 bases and J gave up 1 base, with 17 bases separating them. The CDR3 contains 15 residues. CDR3 residues: CASCYLPGQNTEAFF. The CDR3 DNA is TGCGCCAGCTGTTATCTACCCGGTCAGAACACTGAAGCTTTCTTT.

The rearrangement uses TRBV9 and TRBJ1-2; D gene unclear. The CDR3 totals 14 residues. Germline CDR1 is SGDLS and CDR2 is YYNGEE. With 2 bases removed from V and 5 bases from J, the gap between germline ends came to 13 bases. The CDR3 loop is CASSVGRINYGYTF. The CDR3 region has the DNA TGTGCCAGCAGCGTGGGCAGAATTAATTATGGCTACACCTTC.

The J gene is TRBJ2-1, the V gene TRBV11-2; tentatively, D is TRBD1 (6 bases). CDR1 is SGHAT, CDR2 FQNNGV, per germline. The CDR3 spans 13 residues. The germline V and J ends were trimmed by 8 bases and 0 bases, with 8 bases remaining between them. The DNA of the CDR3 is TGTGCCAGCCGAGGGGGCTCCTACAATGAGCAGTTCTTC. Encoded protein: CASRGGSYNEQFF.

The chain employs TRBV7-9 and TRBJ2-7; D is perhaps TRBD2 (6 bases). CDR1 and CDR2 (germline): SEHNR, FQNEAQ (reference sequence). The length of the CDR3 is 13 residues. V lost 2 bases and J 4 bases, leaving 9 bases between the germline ends. This CDR3 reads CASSLWDSYEQYV. The CDR3 bases are TGTGCCAGCAGCTTATGGGACTCGTACGAGCAGTACGTC.

This clone appeared once. The rearrangement joins TRBV5-4 to TRBJ1-1; TRBD1 aligns across 7 bases. The CDR3 covers 16 residues. With V trimmed by 4 bases and J by 1 base, 10 bases remained unmatched. Germline V CDR1 and CDR2: SGHNT, YYREEE (reference sequence). In DNA, the CDR3 is TGTGCCAGCAGCCAGCGACAGGGACACTCGAACACTGAAGCTTTCTTT. Translation: CASSQRQGHSNTEAFF.

The table lists this clone with a count of one. The chain couples TRBV7-9 to TRBJ2-2, with TRBD2 as a possible D gene (5 bases). Trimming removed 0 bases at V and 4 bases at J, with 15 bases between. The length of the CDR3 is 17 residues. The germline gives CDR1 SEHNR, CDR2 FQNEAQ (reference sequence). CDR3 DNA: TGTGCCAGCAGCTTAGCGTTTGGAACCGCGGGCACCGGGGAGCTGTTTTTT. Amino acids: CASSLAFGTAGTGELFF.

The table lists this clone with a few counts. V and J are TRBV7-8 and TRBJ1-4; TRBD1 matches 8 bases. Trimming took 10 bases from V and 7 from J; bases not matched to a gene: 5. The CDR3 runs 12 residues. Germline V gives CDR1 SGHVS, CDR2 FQNEAQ. CDR3 sequence (DNA): TGTGCCACCTCGGACAGGGCTGAAAAACTGTTTTTT. This encodes CATSDRAEKLFF.

V usage is TRBV5-6 and J usage is TRBJ2-1, with D possibly TRBD1 on 5 matching bases. Germline V gene sequence: CDR1 SGHDT, CDR2 YYEEEE. Deletions cut 2 bases from V and 6 bases from J, with 12 bases between. The CDR3 sequence is 14 residues long. The chain's CDR3 is CASSFVQAANEQFF. CDR3 coding DNA: TGTGCCAGCAGCTTCGTACAGGCAGCCAATGAGCAGTTCTTC.

This chain connects TRBV11-2 to TRBJ1-1; 10 positions agree with TRBD1. The J segment lost 3 bases and the V segment lost 3 bases, leaving 1 base of the junction unmatched. The CDR3 consists of 14 residues. The germline CDR1 and CDR2 sequences are SGHAT and FQNNGV. The CDR3 here is CASSFGTGDTEAFF. CDR3 nucleotide sequence: TGTGCCAGCAGCTTCGGGACAGGGGACACTGAAGCTTTCTTT.

This clone was found a few times. The rearrangement joins TRBV28 to TRBJ1-1, with 9 bases lining up with TRBD1. CDR1 and CDR2 from the germline V gene are MDHEN and SYDVKM. The CDR3 loop spans 16 amino acids. V lost 6 bases, J lost 1 base, and 9 bases stayed unmatched. The CDR3 DNA sequence: TGTGCCAGCAGCCCTACAGGGGGCGCGGGGAACACTGAAGCTTTCTTT. As protein: CASSPTGGAGNTEAFF.

J is TRBJ2-1 and V is TRBV19; 15 bases are a match to TRBD2. In germline, CDR1 is LNHDA, CDR2 SQIVND (reference sequence). CDR3 length: 18 residues. Trimming cost V 0 bases and J 8 bases; bases outside gene matches: 8. The CDR3 region is CASSIEGLAGGPFHEQFF. The CDR3 nucleotides are TGTGCCAGTAGTATAGAAGGACTAGCGGGGGGGCCTTTCCATGAGCAGTTCTTC.

A few counts support this clone. V is TRBV7-9 and J is TRBJ1-1, with a possible D match to TRBD1 (6 bases). Germline CDR1 is SEHNR and CDR2 is FQNEAQ (reference sequence). The CDR3 spans 12 residues. Trimming cost V 5 bases and J 9 bases, with 13 bases left between them. The CDR3: CASSPDSRQAFF. The CDR3 DNA follows: TGTGCCAGCAGCCCGGACAGTCGTCAAGCTTTCTTT.

This sequence joins TRBV27 and TRBJ2-3, with 11 bases identical to TRBD2. The ends lost 1 base at V and 5 bases at J; junction bases unmatched: 11. Per the germline V gene, CDR1 is MNHEY and CDR2 is SMNVEV (reference sequence). This CDR3 contains 18 residues. CDR3: CASSLLAGGWTSEDTQYF. The DNA of the CDR3 is TGTGCCAGCAGTTTATTAGCGGGGGGGTGGACTAGCGAAGATACGCAGTATTTT.

J is TRBJ2-5 and V is TRBV4-2; 7 nucleotides agree with TRBD2. Per germline, CDR1 LGHNA and CDR2 YNFKEQ. V lost 5 bases, J lost 3 bases, and 9 bases stayed unmatched. The CDR3 sequence is 15 residues long. The CDR3 is CASSGRDYSEETQYF. Here the CDR3 DNA reads TGTGCCAGCAGCGGACGGGACTACTCGGAAGAGACCCAGTACTTC.

This chain links TRBV7-8 with TRBJ2-7; 11 bases line up with TRBD2. The germline gives CDR1 SGHVS, CDR2 FQNEAQ. This CDR3 contains 16 residues. V was pared by 4 bases and J by 9 bases, with 14 bases of the junction left unmatched. DNA for the CDR3: TGTGCCAGCAGCTCGGTGATTAGCGGGAGGGCCGACGGGCAGTACGTC. It encodes CASSSVISGRADGQYV.

The V gene is TRBV9, the J gene TRBJ2-1; tentatively, D is TRBD2 (6 bases). V dropped 1 base and J dropped 2 bases, with 13 bases sitting between them. The CDR3 extends over 16 amino acids. CDR1 is SGDLS and CDR2 is YYNGEE in the germline V gene. Here the CDR3 DNA reads TGTGCCAGCAGCGTAAGTGGGACTTACACCTACAATGAGCAGTTCTTC. Its translation is CASSVSGTYTYNEQFF. The full variable domain, its missing parts supplied by reference TRBV9 and TRBJ2-1, is DSGVTQTPKHLITATGQRVTLRCSPRSGDLSVYWYQQSLDQGLQFLIQYYNGEERAKGNILERFSAQQFPDLHSELNLSSLELGDSALYFCASSVSGTYTYNEQFFGPGTRLTVL.

Points on this clone: Mismatch with germline at one junction end may stem from a read error. V and J are TRBV9 and TRBJ2-1; 7 bases agree with TRBD2. The CDR3 contains 13 residues. CDR1 SGDLS and CDR2 YYNGEE come from the germline V gene. The CDR3 here is CASSELAYNEQLF. DNA for the CDR3: TGTGCCAGCAGCGAACTAGCGTACAATGAGCAGCTCTTC.

This clone was seen a handful of times. The chain recombines TRBV6-5 with TRBJ1-1; D is uncertain. The germline gives CDR1 MNHEY, CDR2 SVGAGI. Trimming pared 2 bases from V and 6 bases from J, leaving 10 bases between. The CDR3 covers 13 residues. The CDR3 protein is CASSYPGGAEAFF. CDR3 in DNA: TGTGCCAGCAGTTACCCGGGAGGTGCTGAAGCTTTCTTT.

V usage is TRBV5-1 and J usage is TRBJ1-1; 8 nucleotides agree with TRBD1. CDR3 size: 15 residues. Trimming removed 4 bases from V and 3 bases from J; junction bases left unmatched: 8. The germline gives CDR1 SGHRS, CDR2 YFSETQ. CDR3 nucleotides: TGCGCCAGCAGCCAAGACGGACAGGGATACACTGAAGCTTTCTTT. This encodes CASSQDGQGYTEAFF.

The V gene is TRBV28, the J gene TRBJ2-4, with D possibly TRBD1 on 5 matching bases. The V end lost 10 bases, the J end lost 0 bases, and 16 bases lay between the germline ends. CDR1 is MDHEN and CDR2 is SYDVKM in the germline V gene. The length of the CDR3 is 15 residues. CDR3 coding DNA: TGTGCCACCCACAGACAGTCTCTAGCCAAAAACATTCAGTACTTC. This encodes CATHRQSLAKNIQYF.

J is TRBJ1-3 and V is TRBV6-6; TRBD1 is a possible D gene (6 bases). This CDR3 spans 13 amino acids. CDR1 MNHNY and CDR2 SVGAGI come from the germline V gene (reference sequence). V was shortened by 4 bases and J by 4 bases, with 8 bases between the two germline ends. The CDR3 spells CASSSTGGNTIYF. The DNA for the CDR3 is TGTGCCAGCAGTTCTACAGGGGGAAACACCATATATTTT.